Sequencing of this TCR beta chain was carried out in a study of CD8 T cells in Susac syndrome (dated 2019 in TCRdb). In terms of the full investigation: Repertoire sequencing was used to test whether CD8+ T cell activation and differentiation in Susac syndrome was antigen driven. What the research found in general, with its limitations: The TCR sequencing and HLA analysis was acknowledged to have included a relatively small number of individuals.

High-throughput TCR beta sequencing profiled peripheral blood CD8+ and CD4+ T cells from healthy donors, Susac syndrome patients and multiple sclerosis patients. The multiple sclerosis controls were treatment-naive patients whose relapsing-remitting disease, either stable or active, fulfilled the revised McDonald criteria. Bulk CD8+ and CD4+ T cells were purified by magnetic negative isolation, while CD8+ TEMRA cells were enriched using FACS. Blood was collected in EDTA tubes and processed within 24 hours, with PBMCs isolated through density gradient centrifugation. PBMCs intended for TCR sequencing were cryopreserved in liquid nitrogen and were subsequently thawed in a 37 degrees C water bath. Purity of sorted or isolated CD4+, CD8+ and CD8+ TEMRA cells was at least 90%. About this clonotype: Its antigen is unknown. Within one base of it there is no much larger clone, and no base qualities were kept.

RNA was extracted using the RNeasy kit, and about 0.45 to 1 microgram was reverse transcribed with random hexamers. The immunoSEQ multiplex PCR assay, covering 54 Vbeta and 13 Jbeta segments, was used to amplify TCR beta CDR3 regions. To correct PCR amplification bias, a synthetic template baseline was used for both primer optimization and computational correction. As for how the authors treated the data: Reads were annotated to V, D and J genes per IMGT and analyzed with immunoSEQ Analyzer, keeping only productive sequences. Clonality was computed as one minus Shannon entropy normalized by log2 of the number of productive unique sequences. Public and private clones were assessed among the 100 most prevalent clones of each patient and control. Clones were defined as Susac-specific when absent from the healthy and MS cohorts, from about a thousand published viral clones and from other ImmuneACCESS disease sequences. TCRdb redid the processing of the public reads, applying fastp at Q25 and MiXCR, and retained in-frame beta chains. A single entry per CDR3 protein holds the most common genes and DNA from its merged rows. Clone size and V and J calls follow TCRdb, not the original study. The table for this sample lists 55,000 to 85,000 distinct CDR3 sequences; 96% of them were counted only once. In total, the top ten clones hold more than 0.09% of the sample.

The germline V gene specifies SGHRS as CDR1 and YFSETQ as CDR2. The cysteine opens and the phenylalanine closes a CDR3 of 16 amino acids. CDR3 DNA is the only sequence kept; it has 48 bases, read in frame from the first base. Trimming accounts for 3 bases at V and 6 bases at J, while the number of junction bases matched to no gene is 8. This sequence uses TRBV5-1 and TRBJ2-5, with 13 central nucleotides matching TRBD2. The sequence was collected from a human donor with multiple sclerosis. Sample: CD4+ T cells from PBMCs. The CDR3 region reads CASSSILAGGQKTQYF. The sequenced DNA: TGCGCCAGCAGCTCTATACTAGCGGGGGGGCAGAAGACCCAGTACTTC.